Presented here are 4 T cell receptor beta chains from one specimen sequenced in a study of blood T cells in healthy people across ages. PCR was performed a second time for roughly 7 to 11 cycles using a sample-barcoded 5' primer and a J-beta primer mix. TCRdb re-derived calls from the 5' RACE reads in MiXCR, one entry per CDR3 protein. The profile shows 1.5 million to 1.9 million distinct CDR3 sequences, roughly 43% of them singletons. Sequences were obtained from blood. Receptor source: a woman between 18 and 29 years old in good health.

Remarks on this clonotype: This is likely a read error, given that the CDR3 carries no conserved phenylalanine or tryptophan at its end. The CDR3, as DNA: TGTGCCAGCAGCTCGGGGACAGGGGACGTCAATGAGCAGTTCCTC. It encodes CASSSGTGDVNEQFL. This chain uses TRBV6-5 with TRBJ2-1; 10 bases line up with TRBD1. Germline V gives CDR1 MNHEY, CDR2 SVGAGI. This CDR3 has 15 amino acids. V lost 6 bases to trimming and J lost 6 bases; unmatched junction nucleotides: 8.

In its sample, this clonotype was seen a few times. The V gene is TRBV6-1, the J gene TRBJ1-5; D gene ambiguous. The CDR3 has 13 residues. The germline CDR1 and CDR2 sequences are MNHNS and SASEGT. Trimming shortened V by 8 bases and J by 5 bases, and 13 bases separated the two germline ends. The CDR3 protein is CASGEVPYQPQHF. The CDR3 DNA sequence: TGTGCCAGCGGGGAAGTACCTTATCAGCCCCAGCATTTT.

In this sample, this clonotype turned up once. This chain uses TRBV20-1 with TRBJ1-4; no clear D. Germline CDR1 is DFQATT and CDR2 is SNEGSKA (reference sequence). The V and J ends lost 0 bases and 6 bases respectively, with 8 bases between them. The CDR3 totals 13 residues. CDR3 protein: CSARDPPDEKLFF. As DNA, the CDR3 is TGCAGTGCTAGAGATCCTCCCGATGAAAAACTGTTTTTT.

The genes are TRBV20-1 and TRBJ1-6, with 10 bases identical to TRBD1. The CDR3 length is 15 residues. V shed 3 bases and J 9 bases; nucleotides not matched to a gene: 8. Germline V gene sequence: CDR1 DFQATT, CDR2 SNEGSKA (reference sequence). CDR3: CSASVPGQGTSPLHF. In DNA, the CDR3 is TGCAGTGCTAGTGTACCGGGACAGGGGACTTCACCCCTCCACTTT.